What follows are 32 T cell receptor beta chains derived from one specimen sequenced in a study of shared clonotypes between healthy human individuals (dated by TCRdb to 2020 to 2021). The method was the immunoSEQ multiplex PCR assay. What TCRdb holds here is the immuneACCESS table cut down to in-frame rearrangements. Part of the clones is not present; checked against another copy, under half of the missing clones reflect an unresolved V gene, and the others are unexplained. The sample table holds 1,500,000 or so clones, of which around 98.5% were seen once. Jointly, the top ten make up roughly 0.36% of the sample. Source material: naive CD4+ T cells sorted from blood. Read against the paper, the sample's cell subset or site label means: CD45RA+ positively selected. These receptors all come from a man aged 25 to 45 in good health.

The chain recombines TRBV7-3 with TRBJ1-5; D gene unclear. The CDR3 has 16 amino acids. V shed 5 bases and J shed 0 bases, with 14 bases lying between them. Looked up from germline, CDR1 is SGHTA and CDR2 is FQGTGA. The CDR3 DNA is TGTGCCAGCAGCAGTAGACCGAGAAATAGCAATCAGCCCCAGCATTTT. Translation gives CASSSRPRNSNQPQHF.

The genes are TRBV5-4 and TRBJ1-3; no reliable D call. Trimming took off 4 bases at V and 4 bases at J, with 15 bases between the two ends. The CDR3 sequence is 15 residues long. Germline V gene lookup returns CDR1 SGHNT and CDR2 YYREEE (reference sequence). The CDR3 sequence: CASSLRMAGGNTIYF. The CDR3 coding sequence is TGTGCCAGCAGCCTCAGAATGGCTGGCGGAAACACCATATATTTT. Full variable domain (rest looked up from reference TRBV5-4 and TRBJ1-3): ETGVTQSPTHLIKTRGQQVTLRCSSQSGHNTVSWYQQALGQGPQFIFQYYREEENGRGNFPPRFSGLQFPNYSSELNVNALELDDSALYLCASSLRMAGGNTIYFGEGSWLTVV.

The V call is TRBV11-2, the J call TRBJ2-1; D is unresolved. Trimming left V 3 bases short and J 5 bases short, with 8 bases between. Looked up from germline, CDR1 is SGHAT and CDR2 is FQNNGV. The CDR3 has 13 residues. CDR3 loop: CASSFRWDNEQFF. Written as DNA, the CDR3 is TGTGCCAGCAGCTTTAGATGGGACAATGAGCAGTTCTTC.

The rearrangement uses TRBV19 and TRBJ1-5; D remains ambiguous. The CDR3 is 11 amino acids. Germline V gives CDR1 LNHDA, CDR2 SQIVND (reference sequence). V shed 8 bases and J shed 5 bases, with 7 bases lying between them. CDR3 nucleotide sequence: TGTGCCAGTGGTCCTCATCAGCCCCAGCATTTT. Protein: CASGPHQPQHF.

As for this clone: Other DNA sequences in the sample encode the same CDR3. The chain carries TRBV18 and TRBJ2-5; a weak D match, TRBD2 (7 bases). The germline gives CDR1 KGHSH, CDR2 LQKENI. This CDR3 contains 14 residues. V lost 3 bases and J lost 5, with 13 bases in between. CDR3 DNA: TGTGCCAGCTCACCGACCGGGGGGCCGGAGACCCAGTACTTC. It codes for CASSPTGGPETQYF.

The chain has TRBV25-1 and TRBJ1-1; D possibly corresponds to TRBD1 (6 bases). With 6 bases removed from V and 9 bases from J, the gap between germline ends came to 17 bases. Germline assignment: CDR1 MGHDK and CDR2 SYGVNS. There are 13 residues in the CDR3. The CDR3 DNA is TGTGCCAGCAGCCCGTGGACAGAAGGACAAGCTTTCTTT. It yields the protein CASSPWTEGQAFF.

This clone showed up just once. The rearrangement uses TRBV27 and TRBJ2-7; 9 bases align to TRBD2. This CDR3 comprises 17 residues. The V gene end was trimmed by 7 bases and the J gene end by 4 bases; junction bases not matched to a gene: 17. Germline values: CDR1 MNHEY, CDR2 SMNVEV (reference sequence). This chain's CDR3 is CASKSRGGLALKYEQYF. The CDR3 DNA follows: TGTGCCAGCAAATCGCGGGGAGGACTAGCGTTAAAATACGAGCAGTACTTC.

The chain uses TRBV27 and TRBJ2-2, with 8 bases lining up with TRBD2. From germline, CDR1 is MNHEY and CDR2 SMNVEV (reference sequence). V lost 6 bases and J lost 9; bases outside the gene matches: 24. CDR3 length: 19 residues. For the CDR3, the DNA is TGTGCCAGCAGCGAATTTATACCGGGACTAGGAGTACCTAGACGGGAGCTGTTTTTT. As protein: CASSEFIPGLGVPRRELFF.

The CDR3: CAAPGQIYNEQFF. The CDR3 DNA reads TGTGCAGCCCCGGGACAGATCTACAATGAGCAGTTCTTC. V gene TRBV12-2 combines with J gene TRBJ2-1; the tabulated D call, TRBD1, remains unverified against the DNA. TRBV12-2 is labeled a pseudogene. The CDR3 is made up of 13 amino acids.

The genes are TRBV27 and TRBJ2-1; 9 bases are a match to TRBD2. The germline CDR1 and CDR2 sequences are MNHEY and SMNVEV (reference sequence). CDR3 length equals 17 residues. With 5 bases clipped from V and 0 bases from J, the junction kept 8 bases outside the gene matches. The DNA of the CDR3 is TGTGCCAGCAGTACCACGGCGGGAGGGAGCTCCTACAATGAGCAGTTCTTC. It encodes CASSTTAGGSSYNEQFF.

This chain joins TRBV6-5 and TRBJ2-7; 7 nucleotides agree with TRBD2. This CDR3 region has 13 residues. V lost 7 bases and J lost 4; bases outside the gene matches: 7. The germline CDR1 and CDR2 sequences are MNHEY and SVGAGI. CDR3 amino acids: CASTPGGFYEQYF. The CDR3 region has the DNA TGTGCCAGCACCCCCGGGGGGTTTTACGAGCAGTACTTC.

This sequence joins TRBV5-4 and TRBJ1-1, with D tentatively TRBD1 (6 bases). V was shortened by 1 base and J by 4 bases, with 11 bases between the two germline ends. This CDR3 contains 14 residues. The germline CDR1 and CDR2 sequences are SGHNT and YYREEE (reference sequence). The CDR3 DNA reads TGTGCCAGCAGCTTGCAGGGGACGGGCACTGAAGCTTTCTTT. This gives the protein CASSLQGTGTEAFF.

The chain employs TRBV4-1 and TRBJ2-1; a possible D gene is TRBD2 (6 bases). Germline V lookup: CDR1 MGHRA, CDR2 YSYEKL. The CDR3 covers 19 residues. V was shortened by 0 bases and J by 2 bases, with 20 bases between the two germline ends. The chain's CDR3 is CASSQDRGSGQSAYNEQFF. CDR3 DNA: TGCGCCAGCAGCCAAGACCGAGGGAGCGGGCAAAGCGCCTACAATGAGCAGTTCTTC.

This chain uses TRBV7-9 with TRBJ1-4, with D hard to call. Per the germline V gene, CDR1 is SEHNR and CDR2 is FQNEAQ (reference sequence). This CDR3 has 15 amino acids. The V and J ends lost 5 bases and 5 bases respectively, with 15 bases between them. The CDR3 DNA reads as TGTGCCAGCAGCCTCTACCGTCGGAGAAATGAAAAACTGTTTTTT. Its translation is CASSLYRRRNEKLFF.

V and J are TRBV7-2 and TRBJ2-3, with TRBD1 identical over 8 bases. The germline CDR1 and CDR2 sequences are SGHTA and FQGNSA. With V trimmed by 2 bases and J by 1 base, 2 bases remained unmatched. The CDR3 length is 15 residues. CDR3 sequence reads: CASSLSQGGTDTQYF. CDR3 sequence (DNA): TGTGCCAGCAGCTTATCACAGGGGGGCACAGATACGCAGTATTTT.

This chain joins TRBV4-3 and TRBJ2-7; 9 positions agree with TRBD1. The CDR3 consists of 15 residues. Trimming cost V 3 bases and J 9 bases; bases outside gene matches: 12. CDR1 and CDR2 from the germline V gene are LGHNA and YSLEER. The CDR3 nucleotides are TGCGCCAGCAGCCACCCGGGACAGGGTTTGTCTGGGCAGTACTTC. Amino acid sequence: CASSHPGQGLSGQYF.

This chain connects TRBV6-5 to TRBJ2-7, with D unresolved. The germline V gene encodes CDR1 MNHEY and CDR2 SVGAGI. The V gene lost 6 bases and the J gene lost 2 bases, with 17 bases spanning the gap. This CDR3 comprises 15 residues. CDR3 sequence (DNA): TGTGCCAGCAGACCACGCGGTATAGGCGCCTACGAGCAGTACTTC. This translates into CASRPRGIGAYEQYF.

This chain joins TRBV6-6 and TRBJ2-1, with 10 bases aligning to TRBD2. Per germline, CDR1 MNHNY and CDR2 SVGAGI (reference sequence). This CDR3 spans 15 amino acids. The ends lost 4 bases at V and 6 bases at J; junction bases unmatched: 6. CDR3 in amino acids: CASSSSGSGGNEQFF. The CDR3 DNA sequence: TGTGCCAGCAGTTCTAGCGGGAGCGGGGGCAATGAGCAGTTCTTC.

This clone was seen a single time. J is TRBJ2-3 and V is TRBV11-3; D remains ambiguous. The germline V and J ends were trimmed by 3 bases and 2 bases, with 15 bases remaining between them. The CDR3 is made up of 16 amino acids. Germline lookup yields CDR1 SGHNT and CDR2 YENEEA. CDR3 in amino acids: CASSFGKLPNTDTQYF. The CDR3 bases are TGTGCCAGCAGCTTCGGCAAACTACCCAACACAGATACGCAGTATTTT.

The rearrangement uses TRBV5-8 and TRBJ1-4; D is undetermined. The CDR3 length is 16 residues. V was shortened by 2 bases and J by 0 bases, with 11 bases between the two germline ends. The germline CDR1 and CDR2 sequences are SGHTS and YDEGEE. The CDR3 loop reads CASSFLQIATNEKLFF. The DNA for the CDR3 is TGTGCCAGCAGCTTTTTACAGATTGCAACTAATGAAAAACTGTTTTTT.

The gene calls are TRBV19 and TRBJ2-5; 7 bases map to TRBD1. This CDR3 is built from 13 residues. Germline V gene sequence: CDR1 LNHDA, CDR2 SQIVND (reference sequence). The V segment lost 5 bases and the J segment 2 bases; nucleotides outside the gene matches: 2. CDR3 region: CASSRDSQETQYF. The CDR3 bases are TGTGCCAGTAGTCGGGACAGTCAAGAGACCCAGTACTTC.

The chain is built from TRBV21-1 and TRBJ1-1; TRBD1 is taken as the D call from the table, unchecked against the DNA. TRBV21-1 corresponds to a pseudogene. There are 13 residues in the CDR3. DNA of the CDR3: TGTGCCAGCAGCAAACCAGGGGACACTGAAGCTTTCTTT. Protein sequence: CASSKPGDTEAFF.

The chain links TRBV29-1 to TRBJ2-2; TRBD2 might be the D (5 bases). The CDR3 is 13 amino acids. Germline V gene data show CDR1 as SQVTM and CDR2 as ANQGSEA. CDR3 region: CSSREPNTGELFF. CDR3 bases: TGCAGTTCGAGGGAGCCTAACACCGGGGAGCTGTTTTTT.

V and J are TRBV9 and TRBJ2-3; 9 bases agree with TRBD1. The CDR3 is made up of 16 amino acids. Looked up from germline, CDR1 is SGDLS and CDR2 is YYNGEE. V trimming: 4 bases; J trimming: 6 bases; junction bases outside the gene matches: 12. CDR3 protein: CASSTGDRGISDTQYF. For the CDR3, the DNA is TGTGCCAGCAGCACCGGAGACAGGGGGATTTCCGATACGCAGTATTTT. The full variable domain, completed using reference TRBV9 and TRBJ2-3, is DSGVTQTPKHLITATGQRVTLRCSPRSGDLSVYWYQQSLDQGLQFLIQYYNGEERAKGNILERFSAQQFPDLHSELNLSSLELGDSALYFCASSTGDRGISDTQYFGPGTRLTVL.

V gene TRBV5-6 combines with J gene TRBJ2-1, with 11 bases matching TRBD2. The CDR3 runs 15 residues. CDR1 and CDR2 from the germline V gene are SGHDT and YYEEEE. Unmatched junction bases numbered 4, after V lost 4 bases and J lost 4 bases. CDR3: CASSKGLAAYNEQFF. CDR3 nucleotides: TGTGCCAGCAGCAAGGGACTAGCGGCTTACAATGAGCAGTTCTTC.

The chain combines TRBV5-1 with TRBJ2-7; TRBD1 aligns across 7 bases. V lost 8 bases and J lost 0; bases outside the gene matches: 8. The CDR3 is 14 amino acids. Germline V gene lookup returns CDR1 SGHRS and CDR2 YFSETQ. The CDR3 DNA follows: TGCGCCAGTCAACAGGGGACCCACTCCTACGAGCAGTACTTC. As protein: CASQQGTHSYEQYF.

The rearrangement links TRBV27 to TRBJ1-2; tentative D call: TRBD1 (5 bases). Trimming removed 5 bases at V and 2 bases at J, with 15 bases between. The germline CDR1 and CDR2 sequences are MNHEY and SMNVEV (reference sequence). The CDR3 is 15 residues long. The CDR3: CASSTRQQGNYGYTF. CDR3 DNA: TGTGCCAGCAGTACTCGACAGCAAGGGAACTATGGCTACACCTTC.

The chain has TRBV6-5 and TRBJ2-7; D is possibly TRBD1 (6 bases). The CDR3 has 14 residues. Per the germline V gene, CDR1 is MNHEY and CDR2 is SVGAGI. The V and J ends lost 2 bases and 1 base respectively, with 9 bases between them. CDR3 nucleotide sequence: TGTGCCAGCAGTTACACCACAGGGTCCTACGAGCAGTACTTC. It encodes CASSYTTGSYEQYF.

The CDR3 nucleotides read TGTGCCAGCAGCAAACGCGACGGGAGGGGGACAGATACGCAGTATTTT. Protein product: CASSKRDGRGTDTQYF. This chain links TRBV9 with TRBJ2-3; 8 bases are a match to TRBD2. CDR1 and CDR2 (germline): SGDLS, YYNGEE. The V and J ends lost 4 bases and 3 bases, in that order; junction bases with no gene match: 10. This CDR3 spans 16 amino acids.

The rearrangement joins TRBV19 to TRBJ2-3, with D possibly TRBD1 on 6 matching bases. Germline V gene lookup returns CDR1 LNHDA and CDR2 SQIVND (reference sequence). Trimming pared 2 bases from V and 5 bases from J, leaving 8 bases between. The CDR3 contains 13 residues. As DNA, the CDR3 is TGTGCCAGTAGTATACCAGGGGTAGATACGCAGTATTTT. It yields the protein CASSIPGVDTQYF.

The gene calls are TRBV5-6 and TRBJ1-3; no firm D call. Deletions cut 0 bases from V and 4 bases from J, with 8 bases between. The germline CDR1 and CDR2 sequences are SGHDT and YYEEEE. This CDR3 contains 14 residues. The CDR3 DNA sequence: TGTGCCAGCAGCTTGGGCAGATTGGGAAACACCATATATTTT. Protein sequence: CASSLGRLGNTIYF.

This clone was detected once. V and J are TRBV11-2 and TRBJ1-4; no reliable D call. Trimming took 4 bases from V and 14 from J, leaving 14 bases between them. The germline V gene encodes CDR1 SGHAT and CDR2 FQNNGV. This CDR3 comprises 12 residues. This CDR3 is CASSSSARILFF. The CDR3 DNA follows: TGTGCCAGCAGCTCCAGTGCCAGAATCCTGTTTTTT.